This TCR beta chain stems from a study of T-cell reconstitution after alpha-beta-depleted transplantation in children. Study outcomes and limitations: Fresh T-cell production supplied most of the T-cell counts and diversity seen one year after transplant. At day 60, the high TCRbeta diversity found in some patients originated from recipient T cells and thymic progenitors that had survived.

The TCRbeta library incorporated unique molecular identifiers. Each CDR3 protein is one row after TCRdb ran MiXCR on the PCR reads. The repertoire includes approximately 630,000 distinct CDR3 sequences, over 10% of them detected once, and around 0.79% sits in the top ten. This CDR3 has 15 residues. V lost 2 bases and J lost 4; bases outside the gene matches: 5. CDR1 and CDR2 from the germline V gene are SGHRS and YFSETQ. A remark on this clonotype: Antigen unknown.

The sequence was collected from a girl under 10 years old with congenital amegakaryocytic thrombocytopenia, due to receive a stem cell transplant. V gene TRBV5-1 combines with J gene TRBJ2-1, with 8 bases that match TRBD1. Material: PBMCs, obtained before TCRalphabeta/CD19-depleted stem cell transplant. In DNA, the CDR3 is TGCGCCAGCAGCTTCGCCCAGGGGGCTTACAATGAGCAGTTCTTC. Its translation: CASSFAQGAYNEQFF. Combining the CDR3 with reference TRBV5-1 and TRBJ2-1 gives the whole variable domain KAGVTQTPRYLIKTRGQQVTLSCSPISGHRSVSWYQQTPGQGLQFLFEYFSETQRNKGNFPGRFSGRQFSNSRSEMNVSTLELGDSALYLCASSFAQGAYNEQFFGPGTRLTVL.